The 5 T cell receptor beta chains below all came from one sample that was sequenced in a study of blood T cell repertoires in COVID-19. Profiling relied on immunoSEQ multiplex PCR, and the TCRdb table lists in-frame clones only, not all of them. The data hold 120,000 to 150,000 clones, with 65% to 85% observed a single time. The source material was peripheral blood. These receptors all come from a man between 25 and 39 years old with COVID-19, enrolled during active disease.

The V gene is TRBV27, the J gene TRBJ2-2, with TRBD2 matching 7 bases. The CDR3 is 15 amino acids. Germline V gene lookup returns CDR1 MNHEY and CDR2 SMNVEV (reference sequence). V dropped 5 bases and J dropped 2; count of bases not matched to a gene: 5. The DNA of the CDR3 is TGTGCCAGCAGTACCGGGACTATTAACACCGGGGAGCTGTTTTTT. Its translation: CASSTGTINTGELFF.

V usage is TRBV28 and J usage is TRBJ2-2, with D hard to call. The CDR3 is made up of 14 amino acids. Trimming left V 4 bases short and J 9 bases short, with 15 bases between. Germline CDR1 MDHEN, CDR2 SYDVKM. This CDR3 is CASSSGPARRELFF. For the CDR3, the DNA is TGTGCCAGCAGTTCTGGGCCCGCCCGACGGGAGCTGTTTTTT.

The CDR3: CASSQGQATEAFF. CDR3 sequence (DNA): TGTGCCAGCAGCCAGGGACAGGCCACTGAAGCTTTCTTT. The rearrangement links TRBV4-2 to TRBJ1-1, with 8 bases identical to TRBD1. The CDR3 extends over 13 amino acids. Germline V gene sequence: CDR1 LGHNA, CDR2 YNFKEQ. After removal of 3 bases from V and 4 bases from J, the junction contained 1 base not matched to a gene.

At least ten counts were recorded for this clone. This chain uses TRBV4-1 with TRBJ2-7, with D tentatively TRBD2 (5 bases). V lost 1 base to trimming and J lost 6 bases, with 13 bases between them. This CDR3 has 14 amino acids. Germline-derived CDR1 and CDR2 are MGHRA and YSYEKL. The CDR3 DNA reads as TGCGCCAGCAGCCAAGGAACCCGGGCGGGCGAGCAGTACTTC. Translation gives CASSQGTRAGEQYF.

This clone came up a few times. This rearrangement joins TRBV6-5 to TRBJ1-1, with D perhaps TRBD1 (5 bases). Trimming cost V 6 bases and J 0 bases, with 11 bases left between them. Germline V lookup: CDR1 MNHEY, CDR2 SVGAGI. The CDR3 runs to 14 residues. The CDR3 DNA follows: TGTGCCAGCAGGCCCGACAGATTGAACACTGAAGCTTTCTTT. Its translation: CASRPDRLNTEAFF.